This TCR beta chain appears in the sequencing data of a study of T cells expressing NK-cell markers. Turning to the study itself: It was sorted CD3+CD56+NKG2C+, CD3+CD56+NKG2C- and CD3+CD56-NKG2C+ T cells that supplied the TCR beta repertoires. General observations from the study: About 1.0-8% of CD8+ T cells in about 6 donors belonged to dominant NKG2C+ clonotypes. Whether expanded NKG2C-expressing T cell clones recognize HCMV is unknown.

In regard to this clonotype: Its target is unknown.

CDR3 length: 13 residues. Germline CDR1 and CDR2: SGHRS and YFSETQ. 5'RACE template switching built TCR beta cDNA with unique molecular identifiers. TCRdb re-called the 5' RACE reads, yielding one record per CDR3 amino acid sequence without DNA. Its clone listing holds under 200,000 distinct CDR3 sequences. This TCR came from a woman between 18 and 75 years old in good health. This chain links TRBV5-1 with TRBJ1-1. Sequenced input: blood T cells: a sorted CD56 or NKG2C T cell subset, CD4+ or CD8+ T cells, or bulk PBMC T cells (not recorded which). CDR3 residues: CASSLGQTTEAFF. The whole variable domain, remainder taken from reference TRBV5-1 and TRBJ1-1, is KAGVTQTPRYLIKTRGQQVTLSCSPISGHRSVSWYQQTPGQGLQFLFEYFSETQRNKGNFPGRFSGRQFSNSRSEMNVSTLELGDSALYLCASSLGQTTEAFFGQGTRLTVV.